This T cell receptor beta chain emerged from a study of blood T cell repertoires in COVID-19. Background on the study: From the United States, Italy and Spain came samples of acute and convalescent COVID-19.

TCRdb keeps only in-frame clones here, not all; method: immunoSEQ multiplex PCR. The sample has roughly 400,000 clones, approximately 87% seen once. Self-reported history from a screening survey and questionnaire set each donor's cohort. Symptom resolution, clearance, or two negative PCRs marked the recovered donors of Cohort 3. From germline, CDR1 is SEHNR and CDR2 FQNEAQ (reference sequence). V was shortened by 5 bases and J by 0 bases, with 11 bases between the two germline ends. The CDR3 extends over 15 amino acids. Sequencing was performed on PBMCs or T cells enriched from blood (not recorded which). This clonotype was sampled from a woman aged 50 to 65 who had recovered from COVID-19. The V and J genes are TRBV7-9 and TRBJ1-3; D remains unclear. CDR3 bases: TGTGCCAGCAGCAACGGTCTCGCCTCTGGAAACACCATATATTTT. It codes for CASSNGLASGNTIYF.